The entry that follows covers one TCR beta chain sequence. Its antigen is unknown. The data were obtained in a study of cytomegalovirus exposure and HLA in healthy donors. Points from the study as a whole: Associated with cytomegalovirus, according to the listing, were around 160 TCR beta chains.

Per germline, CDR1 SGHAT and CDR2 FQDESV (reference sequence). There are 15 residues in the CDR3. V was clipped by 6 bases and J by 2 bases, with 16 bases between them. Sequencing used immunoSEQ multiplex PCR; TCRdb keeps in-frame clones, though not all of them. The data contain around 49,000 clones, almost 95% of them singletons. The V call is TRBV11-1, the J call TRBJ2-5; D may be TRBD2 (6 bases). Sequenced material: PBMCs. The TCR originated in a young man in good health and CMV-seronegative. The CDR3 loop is CASSYRQGGQETQYF. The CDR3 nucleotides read TGTGCCAGCAGTTACCGGCAGGGAGGTCAAGAGACCCAGTACTTC. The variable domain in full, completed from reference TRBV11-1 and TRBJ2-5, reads EAEVAQSPRYKITEKSQAVAFWCDPISGHATLYWYRQILGQGPELLVQFQDESVVDDSQLPKDRFSAERLKGVDSTLKIQPAELGDSAMYLCASSYRQGGQETQYFGPGTRLLVL.